Only a few counts were recorded for the clone carrying this T cell receptor (beta chain). Its antigen is undetermined. The CDR3 runs to 15 residues. The V gene's germline CDR1 is SGHTA and CDR2 FQGNSA. After removal of 4 bases from V and 3 bases from J, the junction contained 7 bases not matched to a gene. The entry originates in a study of spatial heterogeneity in lung cancer. Each TCR cDNA molecule bore a unique molecular identifier. Via MiXCR, TCRdb re-called the 5' RACE reads, giving one row per CDR3 protein. The sample has 15,000 to 20,000 distinct CDR3 sequences, roughly 6% seen once. Time point indicated: blood at routine non-recurrence follow-up after resection. Findings of the study overall: More often at tumor resection than at routine follow-up, ubiquitous expanded tumor TCRs were detected in the blood.

The receptor was derived from a male donor with early-stage non-small cell lung cancer. The specimen comprised PBMCs, sampled at follow-up. The chain couples TRBV7-2 to TRBJ2-7; TRBD2 aligns across 9 bases. CDR3 DNA sequence: TGTGCCAGCAGCTATAGCGGGAGTTGGGGCTACGAGCAGTACTTC. Translated, it gives CASSYSGSWGYEQYF.